Listed here are 21 T cell receptor beta chains from one sample, sequenced in a study of regulatory T cells in long-lasting Graves disease. Assembly of TCR beta libraries relied on iRepertoire HTBI primers together with Arm-PCR of CDR3 regions. TCRdb re-called the multiplex PCR reads through MiXCR, storing one row per CDR3 protein. The sample holds over 500,000 distinct CDR3 sequences, about 16% seen once. Time point given: newly diagnosed GD, antithyroid drugs for less than 3 months. The authors made the TCR library using RNA they extracted from PBMCs. The same sample was also studied in work on T cells in Graves' hyperthyroidism and ophthalmopathy.

The sample in question was peripheral blood mononuclear cells (PBMCs), obtained at new diagnosis, from a patient treated with antithyroid drugs. The receptor source for this set is a man aged 18 to 29 with Graves disease.

This clonotype appeared many times. The chain combines TRBV30 with TRBJ1-4; no firm D call. Germline CDR1 and CDR2: GTSNPN and SVGIG (reference sequence). There are 13 residues in the CDR3. The V and J ends lost 4 bases and 8 bases respectively, with 14 bases between them. CDR3 sequence reads: CAWTPGGLEKLFF. The CDR3 bases are TGTGCCTGGACCCCTGGTGGCTTGGAAAAACTGTTTTTT.

J is TRBJ1-2 and V is TRBV6-1, with no clear D. The CDR3 totals 14 residues. Per the germline V gene, CDR1 is MNHNS and CDR2 is SASEGT. Trimming pared 5 bases from V and 4 bases from J, leaving 14 bases between. For the CDR3, the DNA is TGTGCCAGCAGTAAAGGTGGGCGTGGCTATGGCTACACCTTC. This translates into CASSKGGRGYGYTF.

V usage is TRBV20-1 and J usage is TRBJ1-5; TRBD1 is a possible D gene (6 bases). Per germline, CDR1 DFQATT and CDR2 SNEGSKA (reference sequence). Trimming took off 3 bases at V and 6 bases at J, with 18 bases between the two ends. The CDR3 runs 15 residues. As DNA, the CDR3 is TGCAGTGCTAGGGGGGCTATTAGGGAAAGTCAGCCCCAGCATTTT. It translates to CSARGAIRESQPQHF.

This clonotype was recorded at least ten times. The chain has TRBV5-1 and TRBJ1-4; maybe TRBD1 (5 bases). V lost 0 bases to trimming and J lost 8 bases, with 8 bases between them. The CDR3 is 13 amino acids. Germline V lookup: CDR1 SGHRS, CDR2 YFSETQ. CDR3 sequence: CASSLGRAEKLFF. In DNA, the CDR3 is TGCGCCAGCAGCTTGGGCAGGGCGGAAAAACTGTTTTTT.

The rearrangement uses TRBV4-2 and TRBJ2-7; 7 bases align to TRBD2. J lost 5 bases, V lost 5 bases, and 12 bases had no gene match. In germline, CDR1 is LGHNA, CDR2 YNFKEQ. The CDR3 runs 15 residues. The CDR3 here is CASSVAEGGLDEQYF. The CDR3 nucleotides read TGTGCCAGCAGCGTCGCCGAGGGAGGGCTCGACGAGCAGTACTTC.

This clonotype was seen a handful of times. The V and J genes are TRBV5-5 and TRBJ1-1; 7 nucleotides line up with TRBD1. Germline loops: CDR1 SGHKS, CDR2 YYEKEE (reference sequence). This CDR3 region has 16 residues. V was clipped by 0 bases and J by 1 base; unmatched bases: 6. The CDR3 coding sequence is TGTGCCAGCAGCTTGGCCGGACAGGTCTGGAACACTGAAGCTTTCTTT. It is translated as CASSLAGQVWNTEAFF.

In its sample, this clonotype was seen many times. The genes are TRBV20-1 and TRBJ1-1, with D maybe TRBD1 (5 bases). The CDR3 is made up of 14 amino acids. Germline V gives CDR1 DFQATT, CDR2 SNEGSKA (reference sequence). The V gene lost 6 bases and the J gene lost 1 base, with 15 bases spanning the gap. The CDR3 DNA reads TGCAGTGCCAGCGAAGGTGGGGGGAACACTGAAGCTTTCTTT. Protein: CSASEGGGNTEAFF.

This chain joins TRBV9 and TRBJ1-1; 9 nucleotides line up with TRBD1. Trimming took 3 bases from V and 0 from J; bases not matched to a gene: 6. The CDR3 spans 16 residues. The germline gives CDR1 SGDLS, CDR2 YYNGEE. CDR3 coding DNA: TGTGCCAGCAGCGCCCGGGGACAGGGATTGAACACTGAAGCTTTCTTT. This translates into CASSARGQGLNTEAFF.

This clonotype has just a few counts. The rearrangement uses TRBV19 and TRBJ2-1; TRBD2 might be the D (6 bases). V dropped 1 base and J dropped 0 bases, with 19 bases sitting between them. In germline, CDR1 is LNHDA, CDR2 SQIVND (reference sequence). The CDR3 covers 19 residues. CDR3: CASSIGRKGGKISYNEQFF. The CDR3 DNA sequence: TGTGCCAGTAGTATAGGCAGGAAAGGCGGGAAGATCTCCTACAATGAGCAGTTCTTC. Together with reference TRBV19 and TRBJ2-1, the CDR3 gives the full variable domain: DGGITQSPKYLFRKEGQNVTLSCEQNLNHDAMYWYRQDPGQGLRLIYYSQIVNDFQKGDIAEGYSVSREKKESFPLTVTSAQKNPTAFYLCASSIGRKGGKISYNEQFFGPGTRLTVL.

This clonotype was seen repeatedly, ten times or more. The V gene is TRBV12-3 or TRBV12-4, the J gene TRBJ1-5; D is unresolved. V was pared by 5 bases and J by 3 bases, with 5 bases between. The CDR3 spans 12 residues. For the CDR3, the DNA is TGTGCCAGCAGTAACCCCAATCAGCCCCAGCATTTT. It encodes CASSNPNQPQHF.

The CDR3 here is CSALGRATDTQYF. DNA for the CDR3: TGCAGTGCTTTGGGCAGGGCCACAGATACGCAGTATTTT. The rearrangement uses TRBV20-1 and TRBJ2-3; TRBD1 is a possible D gene (5 bases). CDR3 size: 13 residues. Germline loops: CDR1 DFQATT, CDR2 SNEGSKA (reference sequence). V lost 5 bases, J lost 2 bases, and 11 bases lay in between.

This clonotype came up a few times. The rearrangement links TRBV27 to TRBJ2-3; 7 bases are shared with TRBD1. The DNA end is a closer match to TRBJ2-1, so the J assignment may be wrong. Germline loops: CDR1 MNHEY, CDR2 SMNVEV (reference sequence). The CDR3 contains 14 residues. CDR3 protein: CASSLQGRTHEQFF. CDR3 DNA sequence: TGTGCCAGCAGTCTACAGGGGCGTACACATGAGCAGTTCTTC.

The chain links TRBV7-2 to TRBJ2-7, with D perhaps TRBD2 (6 bases). Trimming left V 4 bases short and J 2 bases short, with 15 bases between. Germline CDR1 reads SGHTA; CDR2 reads FQGNSA. This CDR3 region has 15 residues. The CDR3 bases are TGTGCCAGCAGCTGGAGGGCGGAGGGTCCCTACGAGCAGTACTTC. It codes for CASSWRAEGPYEQYF.

This clonotype was seen many times. The chain is built from TRBV20-1 and TRBJ1-1; D remains unclear. In germline, CDR1 is DFQATT, CDR2 SNEGSKA (reference sequence). Trimming removed 6 bases at V and 1 base at J, with 12 bases between. CDR3 length: 13 residues. In DNA form, the CDR3 reads TGCAGTGCCGACGTTGCCCAGAACACTGAAGCTTTCTTT. Translating it yields CSADVAQNTEAFF.

Only a few counts were recorded for this clonotype. V is TRBV4-1 and J is TRBJ1-5; 7 bases match TRBD1. Germline values: CDR1 MGHRA, CDR2 YSYEKL. CDR3 length: 15 amino acids. With V trimmed by 4 bases and J by 0 bases, 3 bases remained unmatched. CDR3 bases: TGCGCCAGCAGCCGGGGGACAGATAGCAATCAGCCCCAGCATTTT. Encoded protein: CASSRGTDSNQPQHF.

This clonotype was detected many times. This chain links TRBV7-3 with TRBJ2-2, with D perhaps TRBD1 or TRBD2 (5 bases each). Germline loops: CDR1 SGHTA, CDR2 FQGTGA. The CDR3 covers 17 residues. Deletions cut 0 bases from V and 1 base from J, with 12 bases between. CDR3 nucleotides: TGTGCCAGCAGCTTAACCACTAGGGGAATGAACACCGGGGAGCTGTTTTTT. This encodes CASSLTTRGMNTGELFF.

In this sample, this clonotype turned up many times. The CDR3 is CASSLSTWDYHNEQFF. Here the CDR3 DNA reads TGTGCCAGCAGCTTATCAACTTGGGACTATCACAATGAGCAGTTCTTC. This chain joins TRBV7-8 and TRBJ2-1; 7 positions match TRBD2. CDR3 size: 16 residues. The germline CDR1 and CDR2 sequences are SGHVS and FQNEAQ. The trim removed 2 bases at V and 5 bases at J, leaving 9 bases unmatched.

This clonotype was seen ten or more times. The chain is built from TRBV6-1 and TRBJ2-3, with D perhaps TRBD1 (6 bases). Germline V gene data show CDR1 as MNHNS and CDR2 as SASEGT. Trimming took off 8 bases at V and 3 bases at J, with 18 bases between the two ends. This CDR3 is 15 amino acids long. CDR3: CASSRHTGITDTQYF. DNA for the CDR3: TGTGCCAGCTCCCGGCATACAGGGATAACAGATACGCAGTATTTT.

This clonotype was seen at least ten times. The chain is built from TRBV28 and TRBJ2-5; D is uncertain. This CDR3 region has 14 residues. In germline, CDR1 is MDHEN, CDR2 SYDVKM. V was cut by 5 bases and J by 2 bases, with 12 bases left in between. The CDR3 DNA reads TGTGCCAGCAGTCCACCTACCGTACAAGAGACCCAGTACTTC. Translation: CASSPPTVQETQYF.

This clonotype showed up just a few times. The chain combines TRBV6-5 with TRBJ2-7; D uncertain. Per germline, CDR1 MNHEY and CDR2 SVGAGI. V lost 2 bases to trimming and J lost 5 bases, with 10 bases between them. The CDR3 covers 13 residues. CDR3 loop: CASSYVLWNEQYF. The CDR3 bases are TGTGCCAGCAGTTACGTCTTGTGGAACGAGCAGTACTTC.

This clonotype was counted at least ten times. This chain joins TRBV6-1 and TRBJ2-1; maybe TRBD1 (5 bases). V was trimmed by 6 bases and J by 2 bases, leaving 8 bases between them. The CDR3 loop spans 13 amino acids. Per the germline V gene, CDR1 is MNHNS and CDR2 is SASEGT. The CDR3 region has the DNA TGTGCCAGCAGAGAGACAGCCTACAATGAGCAGTTCTTC. Translating it yields CASRETAYNEQFF.